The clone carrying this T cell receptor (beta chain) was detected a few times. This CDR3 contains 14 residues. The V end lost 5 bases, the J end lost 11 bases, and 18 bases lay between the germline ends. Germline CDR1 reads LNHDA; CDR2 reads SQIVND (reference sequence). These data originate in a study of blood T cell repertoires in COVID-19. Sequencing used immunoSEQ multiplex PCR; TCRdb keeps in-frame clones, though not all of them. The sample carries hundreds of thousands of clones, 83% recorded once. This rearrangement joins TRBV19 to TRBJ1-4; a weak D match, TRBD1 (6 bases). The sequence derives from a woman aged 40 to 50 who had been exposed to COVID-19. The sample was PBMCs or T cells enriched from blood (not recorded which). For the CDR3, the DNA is TGTGCCAGTAGTTCAGCGGGGGCCCTTTACAAACTGTTTTTT. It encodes CASSSAGALYKLFF.